This T cell receptor beta chain was found in a study of T cell responses to AZD1222 COVID-19 vaccine. V lost 4 bases and J lost 3; bases outside the gene matches: 11. The CDR3 loop spans 16 amino acids. CDR1 and CDR2 (germline): SGHNT, YYREEE (reference sequence). Regarding the study as a whole: Unmutated variant regions reportedly attract nearly half of all spike-specific TCRs. Repertoire sampling occurred only after the peak T cell response. The donor cohort was predominantly white British with a female majority, and clonal diversity may have been underestimated.

Sequencing used immunoSEQ multiplex PCR; TCRdb keeps in-frame clones, though not all of them. The table records about 100,000 clones, around nine tenths of them present only once. As for this clone: Its antigen is unknown.

The rearrangement links TRBV5-4 to TRBJ2-7; 9 nucleotides match TRBD1. The TCR comes from an adult in good health. Sequenced here: peripheral blood, sampled on day 0 of AZD1222 vaccination. This chain's CDR3 is CASSRSSGTGLYEQYF. CDR3 DNA sequence: TGTGCCAGCAGCCGATCTTCCGGGACAGGGCTCTACGAGCAGTACTTC.